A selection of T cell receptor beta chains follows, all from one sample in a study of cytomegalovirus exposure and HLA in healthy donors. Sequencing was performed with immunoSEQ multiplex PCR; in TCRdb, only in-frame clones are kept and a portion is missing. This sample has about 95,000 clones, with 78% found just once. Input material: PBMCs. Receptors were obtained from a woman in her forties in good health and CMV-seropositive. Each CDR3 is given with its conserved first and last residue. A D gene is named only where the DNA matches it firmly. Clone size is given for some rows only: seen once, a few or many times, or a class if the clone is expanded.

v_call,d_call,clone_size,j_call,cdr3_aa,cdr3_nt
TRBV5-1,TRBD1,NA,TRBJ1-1,CASSLQGMNTEAFF,TGCGCCAGCAGCTTACAGGGGATGAACACTGAAGCTTTCTTT
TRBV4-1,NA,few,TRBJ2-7,CASSQVAIALGRGVEQYF,TGCGCCAGCAGCCAAGTAGCGATTGCCTTGGGCAGGGGCGTCGAGCAGTACTTC
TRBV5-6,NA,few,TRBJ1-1,CASSLGRDTEAFF,TGTGCCAGCAGCTTGGGGAGGGACACTGAAGCTTTCTTT
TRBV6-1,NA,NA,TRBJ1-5,CASSAMSHQPQHF,TGTGCCAGTAGTGCTATGTCCCATCAGCCCCAGCATTTT
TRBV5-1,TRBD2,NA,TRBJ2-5,CASSPSSGRAEETQYF,TGCGCCAGCAGCCCATCTAGCGGGAGGGCCGAAGAGACCCAGTACTTC
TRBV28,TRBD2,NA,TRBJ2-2,CASSFAGLESLGELFF,TGTGCCAGCAGTTTTGCGGGACTAGAGTCCTTGGGGGAGCTGTTTTTT
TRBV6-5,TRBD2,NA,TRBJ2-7,CASNLAGVPYEQYF,TGTGCCAGCAATCTAGCGGGAGTTCCGTACGAGCAGTACTTC
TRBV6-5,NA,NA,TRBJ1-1,CASSYSKGLSTEAFF,TGTGCCAGCAGTTACTCAAAGGGGCTGAGCACTGAAGCTTTCTTT
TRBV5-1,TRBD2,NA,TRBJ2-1,CASSVLAGEQFF,TGCGCCAGCAGCGTACTAGCGGGGGAGCAGTTCTTC
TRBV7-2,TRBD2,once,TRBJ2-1,CASSPRTSGNEQFF,TGTGCCAGCAGCCCACGGACTAGCGGGAACGAGCAGTTCTTC
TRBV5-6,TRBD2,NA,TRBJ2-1,CASLAGGYNEQFF,TGTGCCAGCTTAGCGGGAGGCTACAATGAGCAGTTCTTC
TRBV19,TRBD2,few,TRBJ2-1,CASSGLAYNEQFF,TGTGCCAGCTCCGGACTAGCCTACAATGAGCAGTTCTTC
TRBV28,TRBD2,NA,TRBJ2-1,CASSFPGRSYNEQFF,TGTGCCAGCAGTTTCCCCGGGAGGAGCTACAATGAGCAGTTCTTC
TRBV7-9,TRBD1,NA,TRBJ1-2,CASSFGQGKKSVGYTF,TGTGCCAGCAGCTTCGGACAGGGGAAGAAGTCGGTGGGCTACACCTTC
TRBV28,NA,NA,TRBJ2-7,CASTQGHPNYEQYF,TGTGCCAGCACACAGGGACACCCTAACTACGAGCAGTACTTC
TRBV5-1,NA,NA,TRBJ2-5,CASKPNPDSQETQYF,TGCGCCAGCAAACCCAACCCGGACTCCCAAGAGACCCAGTACTTC
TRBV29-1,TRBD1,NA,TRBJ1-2,CSVDRQGRKEGYTF,TGCAGCGTTGACCGACAGGGTCGGAAAGAGGGCTACACCTTC
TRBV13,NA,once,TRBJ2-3,CASSIFSTDTQYF,TGTGCCAGCAGCATCTTTAGCACAGATACGCAGTATTTT
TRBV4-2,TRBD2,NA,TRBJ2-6,CASSQAGTSGSRSGANVLTF,TGTGCCAGCAGCCAGGCCGGGACTAGCGGGAGTAGATCTGGGGCCAACGTCCTGACTTTC
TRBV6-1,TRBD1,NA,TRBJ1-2,CASSEAIGTGVDYTF,TGTGCCAGCAGTGAAGCGATAGGGACAGGGGTCGACTACACCTTC
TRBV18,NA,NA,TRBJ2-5,CASSPFLETQYF,TGTGCCAGCTCACCCTTTTTAGAGACCCAGTACTTC
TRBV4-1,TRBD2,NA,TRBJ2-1,CASSLSGSSYNEQFF,TGCGCCAGCAGCCTGAGCGGGAGCTCCTACAATGAGCAGTTCTTC